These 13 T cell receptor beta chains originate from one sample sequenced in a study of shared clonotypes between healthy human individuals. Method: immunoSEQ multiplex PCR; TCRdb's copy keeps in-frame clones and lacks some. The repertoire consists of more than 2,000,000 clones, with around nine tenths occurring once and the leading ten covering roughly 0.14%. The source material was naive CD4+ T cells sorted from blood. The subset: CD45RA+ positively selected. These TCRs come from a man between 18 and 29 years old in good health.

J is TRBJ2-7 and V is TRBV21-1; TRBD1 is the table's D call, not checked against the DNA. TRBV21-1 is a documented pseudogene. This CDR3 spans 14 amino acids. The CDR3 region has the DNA TGTGCCAGCAGCAAAGTCGCAGTGCTCTACGAGCAGTACTTC. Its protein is CASSKVAVLYEQYF.

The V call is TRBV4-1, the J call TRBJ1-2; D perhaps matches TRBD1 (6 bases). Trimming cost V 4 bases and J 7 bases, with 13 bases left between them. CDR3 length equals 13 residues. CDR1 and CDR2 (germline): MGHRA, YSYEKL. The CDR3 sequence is CASSPNRGAGYTF. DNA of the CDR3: TGCGCCAGCAGCCCCAATCGGGGGGCTGGCTACACCTTC.

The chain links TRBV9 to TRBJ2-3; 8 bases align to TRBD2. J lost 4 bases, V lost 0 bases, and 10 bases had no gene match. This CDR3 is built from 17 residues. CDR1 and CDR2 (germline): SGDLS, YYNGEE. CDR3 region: CASSVGAGATLADTQYF. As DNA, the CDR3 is TGTGCCAGCAGCGTAGGAGCGGGGGCGACCCTCGCAGATACGCAGTATTTT.

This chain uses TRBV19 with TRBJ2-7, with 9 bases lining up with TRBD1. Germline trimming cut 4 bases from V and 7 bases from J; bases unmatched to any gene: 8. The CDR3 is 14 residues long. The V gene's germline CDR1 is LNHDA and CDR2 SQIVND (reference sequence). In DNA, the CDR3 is TGTGCCAGTAGTAAGGACAGGGGCCGTCAAGAGCAGTACTTC. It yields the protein CASSKDRGRQEQYF. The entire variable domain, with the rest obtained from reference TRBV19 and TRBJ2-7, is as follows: DGGITQSPKYLFRKEGQNVTLSCEQNLNHDAMYWYRQDPGQGLRLIYYSQIVNDFQKGDIAEGYSVSREKKESFPLTVTSAQKNPTAFYLCASSKDRGRQEQYFGPGTRLTVT.

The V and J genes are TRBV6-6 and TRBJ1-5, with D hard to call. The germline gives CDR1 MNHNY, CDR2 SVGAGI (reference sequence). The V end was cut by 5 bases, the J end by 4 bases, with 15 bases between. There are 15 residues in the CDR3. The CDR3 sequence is CASSHLRTDNQPQHF. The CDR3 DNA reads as TGTGCCAGCAGTCACCTTCGGACGGATAATCAGCCCCAGCATTTT.

The CDR3 DNA follows: TGCGCCAGCATACCGGGGCGGGAGCCTAGGAATGAGCAGTTCTTC. This gives the protein CASIPGREPRNEQFF. The chain recombines TRBV4-3 with TRBJ2-1; 7 nucleotides match TRBD2. The CDR3 runs 15 residues. V lost 7 bases, J lost 7 bases, and 13 bases stayed unmatched. CDR1 is LGHNA, CDR2 YSLEER, per germline.

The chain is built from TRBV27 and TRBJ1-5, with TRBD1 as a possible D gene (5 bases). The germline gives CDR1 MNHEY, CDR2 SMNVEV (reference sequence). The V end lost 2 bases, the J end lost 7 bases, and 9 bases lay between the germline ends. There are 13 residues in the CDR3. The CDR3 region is CASSLRRDQPQHF. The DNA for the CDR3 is TGTGCCAGCAGTTTAAGGCGGGACCAGCCCCAGCATTTT.

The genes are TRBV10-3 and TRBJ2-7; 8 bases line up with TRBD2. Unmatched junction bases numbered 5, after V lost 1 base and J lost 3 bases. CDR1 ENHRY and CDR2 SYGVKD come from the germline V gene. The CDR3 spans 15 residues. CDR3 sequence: CAISEFVAGNYEQYF. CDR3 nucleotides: TGTGCCATCAGTGAGTTCGTAGCGGGGAACTACGAGCAGTACTTC.

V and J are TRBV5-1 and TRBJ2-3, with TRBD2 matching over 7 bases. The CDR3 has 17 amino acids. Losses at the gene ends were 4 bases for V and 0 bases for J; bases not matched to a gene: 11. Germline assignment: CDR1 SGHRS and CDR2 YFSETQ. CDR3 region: CASSHGASGTSTDTQYF. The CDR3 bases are TGCGCCAGCAGCCACGGGGCTAGCGGTACTAGCACAGATACGCAGTATTTT. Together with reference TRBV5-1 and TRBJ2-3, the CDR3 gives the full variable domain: KAGVTQTPRYLIKTRGQQVTLSCSPISGHRSVSWYQQTPGQGLQFLFEYFSETQRNKGNFPGRFSGRQFSNSRSEMNVSTLELGDSALYLCASSHGASGTSTDTQYFGPGTRLTVL.

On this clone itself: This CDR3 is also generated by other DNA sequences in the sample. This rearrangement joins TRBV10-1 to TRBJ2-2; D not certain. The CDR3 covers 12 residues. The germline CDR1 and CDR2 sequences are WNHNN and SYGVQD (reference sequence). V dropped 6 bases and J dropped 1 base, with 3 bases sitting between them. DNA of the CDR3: TGCGCCAGCAGGGGGAACACCGGGGAGCTGTTTTTT. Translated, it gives CASRGNTGELFF.

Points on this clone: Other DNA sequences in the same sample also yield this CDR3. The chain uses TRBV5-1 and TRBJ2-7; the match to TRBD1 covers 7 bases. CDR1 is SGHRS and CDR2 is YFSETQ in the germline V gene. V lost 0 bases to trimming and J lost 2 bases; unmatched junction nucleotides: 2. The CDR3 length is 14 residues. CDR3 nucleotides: TGCGCCAGCAGCTTGGGACAGGGAGCCTACGAGCAGTACTTC. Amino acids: CASSLGQGAYEQYF.

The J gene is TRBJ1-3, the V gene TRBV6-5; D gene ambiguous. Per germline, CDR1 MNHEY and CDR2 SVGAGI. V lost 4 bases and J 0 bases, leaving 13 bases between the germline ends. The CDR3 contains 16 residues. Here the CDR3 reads CASSWQAAFSGNTIYF. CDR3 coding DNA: TGTGCCAGCAGTTGGCAGGCTGCCTTCTCTGGAAACACCATATATTTT.

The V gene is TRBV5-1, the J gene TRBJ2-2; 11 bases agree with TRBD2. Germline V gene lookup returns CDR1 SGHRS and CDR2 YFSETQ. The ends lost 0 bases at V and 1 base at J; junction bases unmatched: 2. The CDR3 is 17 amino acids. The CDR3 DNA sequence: TGCGCCAGCAGCTTGGGCGGGACTAGCGGGAACACCGGGGAGCTGTTTTTT. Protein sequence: CASSLGGTSGNTGELFF.